These T cell receptor beta chains were read from a single sample in a study of blood T cell repertoires in COVID-19. This table comes from immunoSEQ multiplex PCR, and its TCRdb copy is limited to in-frame clones, with some not included. The sample includes about 46,000 clones, roughly 88% seen only once; the top ten take more than 15%. Sequencing was carried out using peripheral blood. The receptors stem from a human donor in a cohort sampled during active COVID-19. The donor label of this sample is uncertain. CDR3s include the opening cysteine and the closing phenylalanine or tryptophan. The D gene is left open where the match is weak. Where a row states a size, it is once, few, many or the class of an expanded clone; other rows omit it.

v_gene	d_gene	abundance	j_gene	CDR3nt	CDR3aa
TRBV7-8	.	.	TRBJ2-1	TGTGCCAGCAGCCCCTGGACAGATGAGCAGTTCTTC	CASSPWTDEQFF
TRBV5-1	.	.	TRBJ2-7	TGCGCCAGCAGCTTGGGGACACGAGACCACGAGCAGTACTTC	CASSLGTRDHEQYF
TRBV6-4	TRBD1	.	TRBJ2-7	TGTGCCAGCAGTGGGGGACAGGCAAACTCCTACGAGCAGTACTTC	CASSGGQANSYEQYF
TRBV6-2/TRBV6-3	.	.	TRBJ2-2	TGTGCCAGCAGTTACTCCCCAGGGATCTACACCGGGGAGCTGTTTTTT	CASSYSPGIYTGELFF
TRBV5-1	.	.	TRBJ2-1	TGCGCCAGCAGCTTGGAAGGGGGGGCAGGCTACAATGAGCAGTTCTTC	CASSLEGGAGYNEQFF
TRBV6-5	.	.	TRBJ2-7	TGTGCCAGCAGTTCCGCGGAGGACTACGAGCAGTACTTC	CASSSAEDYEQYF
TRBV7-3	TRBD1	.	TRBJ1-2	TGTGCCAGCAGTAATGACAGGGGGCAAGGCTACACCTTC	CASSNDRGQGYTF
TRBV9	TRBD1	.	TRBJ1-4	TGTGCCAGCAGCGTAGGTTTACAGGGGGGTGAAAAACTGTTTTTT	CASSVGLQGGEKLFF
TRBV7-2	TRBD1	.	TRBJ1-3	TGTGCCAGCAGCTTAGGCCCCCCCACAGGGGCTGGAAACACCATATATTTT	CASSLGPPTGAGNTIYF
TRBV28	.	.	TRBJ2-5	TGTGCCAGCAGCACAGGGCTTGAGACCCAGTACTTC	CASSTGLETQYF
TRBV5-6	TRBD2	.	TRBJ2-5	TGTGCCAGCAGCTGGGGACTAGCGGGGGGGTTAACAGAGACCCAGTACTTC	CASSWGLAGGLTETQYF
TRBV9	.	.	TRBJ1-1	TGTGCCAGCAGCGCCCAGGGGAACACTGAAGCTTTCTTT	CASSAQGNTEAFF
TRBV3-1/TRBV3-2	.	.	TRBJ1-2	TGTGCCAGCAGCCAACAGGGTAGCTATGGCTACACCTTC	CASSQQGSYGYTF
TRBV12-3/TRBV12-4	.	.	TRBJ2-1	TGTGCCAGCAGTTTAGTTGGGGCTAATGAGCAGTTCTTC	CASSLVGANEQFF
TRBV6-5	TRBD1	.	TRBJ2-7	TGTGCCAGCAGTCGGGACAGGGGCTACGAGCAGTACTTC	CASSRDRGYEQYF
TRBV5-4	TRBD2	.	TRBJ2-3	TGTGCCAGCAGCTTGGTGCTAGCGGGGTCTAGCACAGATACGCAGTATTTT	CASSLVLAGSSTDTQYF
TRBV18	.	.	TRBJ1-4	TGTGCCAGCTCACTGAGGACAGCGGGGAGTAATGAAAAACTGTTTTTT	CASSLRTAGSNEKLFF
TRBV2	.	.	TRBJ2-5	TGTGCCAGCAGTGAAGCCGGAGAGACCCAGTACTTC	CASSEAGETQYF
TRBV5-6	.	.	TRBJ2-3	TGTGCCAGTGGGGAGTCAGATACGCAGTATTTT	CASGESDTQYF
TRBV3-1/TRBV3-2	TRBD2	.	TRBJ2-1	TGTGCCAGCAGCCTCACGACGCGGGGGGAGCAGTTCTTC	CASSLTTRGEQFF
TRBV5-1	TRBD2	.	TRBJ2-1	TGCGCCAGCAGCTCCCGGACTAGCGGGGGTTCCAATGAGCAGTTCTTC	CASSSRTSGGSNEQFF
TRBV11-3	TRBD2	.	TRBJ2-7	TGTGCCAGCAGCCCCGGACTAGCGGGGGGGGCCTCTAAGGAGCAGTACTTC	CASSPGLAGGASKEQYF
TRBV3-1/TRBV3-2	TRBD1	.	TRBJ1-3	TGTGCCAGCAGCCACACCGGGACAGGGGGAAACACCATATATTTT	CASSHTGTGGNTIYF
TRBV5-1	.	.	TRBJ1-1	TGCGCCAGCAGCTTACTACAGGGACCGAACACTGAAGCTTTCTTT	CASSLLQGPNTEAFF
TRBV6-5	.	few	TRBJ1-6	TGTGCCAGCAACTCCGGGACAATATATAATTCACCCCTCCACTTT	CASNSGTIYNSPLHF
TRBV9	TRBD1	.	TRBJ1-1	TGTGCCAGCAGCGATCGACAGGGGTTGAACACTGAAGCTTTCTTT	CASSDRQGLNTEAFF
TRBV7-2	TRBD2	.	TRBJ2-1	TGTGCCAGCAGCTTATATCGGGGGGGCTACAATGAGCAGTTCTTC	CASSLYRGGYNEQFF
TRBV7-7	TRBD2	.	TRBJ2-1	TGTGCTAGCAGCCCTACCGGGACTAGCGGCTACAATGAGCAGTTCTTC	CASSPTGTSGYNEQFF
TRBV15	TRBD2	.	TRBJ2-5	TGTGCCACCAGCAGAGTTGTACTAGCGGAGCAAGAGACCCAGTACTTC	CATSRVVLAEQETQYF
TRBV5-1	TRBD2	.	TRBJ2-5	TGCGCCAGCACAGCGGGGGGGTTCCAAGAGACCCAGTACTTC	CASTAGGFQETQYF
TRBV28	.	.	TRBJ2-1	TGTGCCAGCAGTTCCGGTCCTCGGGGGCAGTTCTTC	CASSSGPRGQFF
TRBV6-2/TRBV6-3	TRBD1	.	TRBJ2-2	TGTGCCAGCAGTCAATCACGGACAGGGGGAGACGGGGAGCTGTTTTTT	CASSQSRTGGDGELFF
TRBV12-1	.	.	TRBJ2-5	TGTGCCAGCAGCTTTGTCCGGGACCAAGAGACCCAGTACTTC	CASSFVRDQETQYF
TRBV11-2	.	.	TRBJ2-7	TGTGCCAGCAGCTTAGATCGTTTTAGAGTAGGTGACAGACCCTACGAGCAGTACTTC	CASSLDRFRVGDRPYEQYF
TRBV2	TRBD1	once	TRBJ2-7	TGTGCCAGCAGCGGGACAGGGATTCCCTACGAGCAGTACTTC	CASSGTGIPYEQYF
TRBV7-2	.	.	TRBJ1-1	TGTGCCAGCAGCTTAGCTAGAGGCGGGCGTGAAGCTTTCTTT	CASSLARGGREAFF